This TCR beta chain was retrieved from a study of CD8+CD57+ T cells in acquired aplastic anemia. Study-wide context: The study obtained 10 million to 12 million reads on average for CD4+ cells from healthy donors.

Germline loops: CDR1 SQVTM, CDR2 ANQGSEA. Trimming stripped 4 bases from V and 3 bases from J, with 10 bases between. This CDR3 has 12 amino acids. For CDR3 and TCR beta VDJ profiling, genomic DNA was the template used. TCRdb called the reads again in MiXCR, with one record for every CDR3 protein. Among 100,000 to 120,000 distinct CDR3 sequences listed, around 50% were seen once. The receptor's source is a human donor in good health, serving as a control. The J gene is TRBJ2-7, the V gene TRBV29-1, with D unclear. The sequenced sample was sorted CD4+, CD8+, or CD8+CD57+ T cells (not recorded which) from PBMCs. The DNA for the CDR3 is TGCAGCGTTGGGTACCGCCGCTACGAGCAGTACTTC. Residues: CSVGYRRYEQYF.